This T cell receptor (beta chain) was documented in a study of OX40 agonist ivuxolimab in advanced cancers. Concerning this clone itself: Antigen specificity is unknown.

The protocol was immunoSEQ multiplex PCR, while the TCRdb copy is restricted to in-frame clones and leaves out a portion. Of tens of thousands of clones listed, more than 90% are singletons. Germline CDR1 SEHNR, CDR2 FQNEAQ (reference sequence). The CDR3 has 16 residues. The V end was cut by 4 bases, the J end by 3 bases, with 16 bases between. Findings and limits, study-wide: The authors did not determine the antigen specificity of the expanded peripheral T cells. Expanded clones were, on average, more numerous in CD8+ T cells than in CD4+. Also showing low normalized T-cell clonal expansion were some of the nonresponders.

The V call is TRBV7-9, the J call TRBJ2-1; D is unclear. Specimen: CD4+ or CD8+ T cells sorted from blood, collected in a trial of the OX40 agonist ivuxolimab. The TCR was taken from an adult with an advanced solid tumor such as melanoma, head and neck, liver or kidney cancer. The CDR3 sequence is CASSSLGGSSYNEQFF. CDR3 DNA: TGTGCCAGCAGCTCCCTGGGCGGCTCTAGCTACAATGAGCAGTTCTTC.